Shown below are 22 T cell receptor beta chains from a single sample sequenced in a study of Tregs in tolerant kidney transplant recipients. The protocol was immunoSEQ multiplex PCR, while the TCRdb copy is restricted to in-frame clones and leaves out a portion. Found here are about 77,000 clones, roughly 98% of them singletons; the top ten hold 0.56%. The source was CD4+ T cells from blood, collected before the transplant. These receptors came from a human donor who received a combined kidney and bone marrow transplant.

This clone was seen once. The chain couples TRBV19 to TRBJ2-6; TRBD2 aligns across 11 bases. Germline CDR1 is LNHDA and CDR2 is SQIVND (reference sequence). Unmatched junction bases numbered 7, after V lost 4 bases and J lost 2 bases. The CDR3 has 18 amino acids. In nucleotides, the CDR3 is TGTGCCAGTAGTACTAGCGGGAGGCCACGGGCTGGGGCCAACGTCCTGACTTTC. This encodes CASSTSGRPRAGANVLTF.

The V gene is TRBV7-2, the J gene TRBJ2-1; 11 nucleotides line up with TRBD2. Germline V gene sequence: CDR1 SGHTA, CDR2 FQGNSA. CDR3 length: 15 amino acids. V lost 5 bases to trimming and J lost 2 bases; unmatched junction nucleotides: 2. DNA of the CDR3: TGTGCCAGCAGCATGACTAGCGGGACCTACAATGAGCAGTTCTTC. This encodes CASSMTSGTYNEQFF.

V and J are TRBV6-1 and TRBJ2-2; the match to TRBD2 covers 8 bases. Per germline, CDR1 MNHNS and CDR2 SASEGT. The CDR3 has 13 amino acids. V lost 11 bases to trimming and J lost 4 bases; unmatched junction nucleotides: 6. The CDR3 protein is CAPGGARTGELFF. The CDR3 DNA sequence: TGTGCCCCGGGGGGGGCCCGCACCGGGGAGCTGTTTTTT.

Comments on this clone: A read error may account for a junction end that differs from germline. Here the CDR3 DNA reads TGCAGCGTCGAAGGGTCAGGGGGCACAGATACGCAGTATTTT. As protein: CSVEGSGGTDTQYF. The J gene is TRBJ2-3, the V gene TRBV29-1, with D perhaps matching TRBD1 (6 bases). Germline V gene lookup returns CDR1 SQVTM and CDR2 ANQGSEA. The CDR3 is 14 residues long.

This clone was found once. This chain uses TRBV27 with TRBJ1-2; 7 positions agree with TRBD1. Germline lookup yields CDR1 MNHEY and CDR2 SMNVEV (reference sequence). The CDR3 is made up of 15 amino acids. The V gene end was trimmed by 4 bases and the J gene end by 2 bases; junction bases not matched to a gene: 7. The CDR3 DNA sequence: TGTGCCAGCAGTTCCCGGGACAGCCCGAACTATGGCTACACCTTC. This encodes CASSSRDSPNYGYTF.

The chain combines TRBV23-1 with TRBJ1-2; D is undetermined. TRBV23-1 is given ORF status, its function remaining uncertain. Trimming cost V 1 base and J 2 bases, with 8 bases left between them. This CDR3 spans 14 amino acids. The CDR3 DNA is TGCGCCAGCAGTCAATTTAACAGAAACTATGGCTACACCTTC. Amino acid sequence: CASSQFNRNYGYTF.

The chain joins TRBV30 to TRBJ1-4; TRBD1 matches at 12 bases. V lost 4 bases and J lost 4; bases outside the gene matches: 7. CDR1 is GTSNPN, CDR2 SVGIG, per germline (reference sequence). The CDR3 has 16 amino acids. The CDR3 bases are TGTGCCTGGAAGTTGGGACAGGGGGCTCGTAATGAAAAACTGTTTTTT. Residues: CAWKLGQGARNEKLFF.

The gene calls are TRBV10-2 and TRBJ2-5; maybe TRBD1 (5 bases). This CDR3 region has 14 residues. The germline gives CDR1 WSHSY, CDR2 SAAADI. Trimming took off 2 bases at V and 4 bases at J, with 11 bases between the two ends. CDR3 nucleotides: TGCGCCAGCAGTGAGAATGCCAGGGCAGAGACCCAGTACTTC. Its translation: CASSENARAETQYF.

There are a few counts of this clone. V and J are TRBV2 and TRBJ2-4; tentative D call: TRBD1 (6 bases). V lost 6 bases and J lost 0, with 15 bases in between. The germline CDR1 and CDR2 sequences are SNHLY and FYNNEI. CDR3 length: 16 residues. The CDR3 loop is CASSSKPDRAKNIQYF. Here the CDR3 DNA reads TGTGCCAGCAGCTCGAAGCCGGACAGAGCCAAAAACATTCAGTACTTC.

The count of this clone is one. V is TRBV4-3 and J is TRBJ2-3, with D unresolved. From germline, CDR1 is LGHNA and CDR2 YSLEER. This CDR3 spans 13 amino acids. The V gene lost 5 bases and the J gene lost 1 base, with 7 bases spanning the gap. The CDR3 here is CASSGSGTDTQYF. The DNA of the CDR3 is TGCGCCAGCAGCGGCTCAGGCACAGATACGCAGTATTTT.

The chain links TRBV18 to TRBJ1-1, with D tentatively TRBD1 (6 bases). Trimming took off 6 bases at V and 1 base at J, with 9 bases between the two ends. The CDR3 runs to 13 residues. Germline V gives CDR1 KGHSH, CDR2 LQKENI. In nucleotides, the CDR3 is TGTGCCAGCTCCGAGGACAGGAACACTGAAGCTTTCTTT. Translation gives CASSEDRNTEAFF.

This chain uses TRBV7-9 with TRBJ1-1; maybe TRBD1 (6 bases). This CDR3 region has 13 residues. V was pared by 1 base and J by 6 bases, with 9 bases between. The germline CDR1 and CDR2 sequences are SEHNR and FQNEAQ (reference sequence). CDR3 DNA: TGTGCCAGCAGCTTAGAGGGGGGGGCTGAAGCTTTCTTT. Amino acid sequence: CASSLEGGAEAFF.

The chain couples TRBV18 to TRBJ1-1; TRBD1 matches at 7 bases. The CDR3 runs 16 residues. J was trimmed by 3 bases and V by 0 bases; bases with no gene match: 7. Germline CDR1 reads KGHSH; CDR2 reads LQKENI. CDR3: CASSPPKGAADTEAFF. CDR3 coding DNA: TGTGCCAGCTCACCACCAAAGGGGGCAGCGGACACTGAAGCTTTCTTT.

The chain employs TRBV5-5 and TRBJ1-6; 7 positions match TRBD1. Germline CDR1 SGHKS, CDR2 YYEKEE (reference sequence). The J segment lost 10 bases and the V segment lost 4 bases, leaving 11 bases of the junction unmatched. This CDR3 has 15 amino acids. The CDR3 here is CASSTRQGEGSPLHF. In DNA form, the CDR3 reads TGTGCCAGCAGCACGAGACAGGGAGAGGGATCACCCCTCCACTTT.

V gene TRBV7-2 combines with J gene TRBJ2-2; D is ambiguous. The CDR3 has 13 amino acids. V was cut by 1 base and J by 3 bases, with 3 bases left in between. The germline V gene has CDR1 SGHTA and CDR2 FQGNSA. The CDR3 protein is CASSLDYTGELFF. The CDR3 nucleotides are TGTGCCAGCAGCTTAGACTACACCGGGGAGCTGTTTTTT.

The V gene is TRBV6-1, the J gene TRBJ2-1; 7 bases are a match to TRBD2. The CDR3 totals 15 residues. The V gene's germline CDR1 is MNHNS and CDR2 SASEGT. V lost 8 bases, J lost 8 bases, and 15 bases stayed unmatched. The CDR3 sequence: CASDGPKTSLHEQFF. The CDR3 DNA sequence: TGTGCCAGCGACGGACCTAAGACTAGCCTCCATGAGCAGTTCTTC.

J is TRBJ2-3 and V is TRBV4-3; the D gene is possibly TRBD2 (5 bases). Trimming stripped 2 bases from V and 13 bases from J, with 16 bases between. Looked up from germline, CDR1 is LGHNA and CDR2 is YSLEER. CDR3 size: 13 residues. CDR3 in amino acids: CASSQRGSGVEYF. CDR3 nucleotide sequence: TGCGCCAGCAGCCAACGTGGGAGTGGAGTGGAGTATTTT.

This clone was found once. The chain is built from TRBV5-4 and TRBJ1-2; perhaps TRBD1 as D (5 bases). With 0 bases removed from V and 6 bases from J, the gap between germline ends came to 12 bases. CDR1 is SGHNT and CDR2 is YYREEE in the germline V gene (reference sequence). The CDR3 is 14 residues long. The CDR3 protein is CASSLGTQGDGYTF. The CDR3 nucleotides are TGTGCCAGCAGCTTGGGGACCCAGGGTGATGGCTACACCTTC.

The chain recombines TRBV7-8 with TRBJ2-5; D might be TRBD2 (5 bases). The CDR3 covers 13 residues. Germline-derived CDR1 and CDR2 are SGHVS and FQNEAQ. V was pared by 4 bases and J by 7 bases, with 13 bases between. The CDR3 DNA is TGTGCCAGCAGCTCCCGGACTGAGGGGACCCAGTACTTC. This sequence encodes CASSSRTEGTQYF. Filled out from reference TRBV7-8 and TRBJ2-5, the complete variable domain reads GAGVSQSPRYKVAKRGQDVALRCDPISGHVSLFWYQQALGQGPEFLTYFQNEAQLDKSGLPSDRFFAERPEGSVSTLKIQRTQQEDSAVYLCASSSRTEGTQYFGPGTRLLVL.

The rearrangement joins TRBV7-9 to TRBJ2-5; TRBD1 matches 8 bases. The CDR3 length is 14 residues. Losses at the gene ends were 5 bases for V and 4 bases for J; bases not matched to a gene: 6. Looked up from germline, CDR1 is SEHNR and CDR2 is FQNEAQ (reference sequence). The CDR3 protein is CASSPGQGVETQYF. DNA of the CDR3: TGTGCCAGCAGCCCCGGACAGGGAGTAGAGACCCAGTACTTC.

The rearrangement uses TRBV10-3 and TRBJ2-2; 11 bases agree with TRBD2. The CDR3 extends over 15 amino acids. V shed 8 bases and J 4 bases; nucleotides not matched to a gene: 6. Per the germline V gene, CDR1 is ENHRY and CDR2 is SYGVKD. The CDR3 reads CAIGELAGVTGELFF. The CDR3 nucleotides read TGTGCCATCGGCGAACTAGCGGGGGTCACCGGGGAGCTGTTTTTT.

The chain combines TRBV7-2 with TRBJ2-7, with 8 bases identical to TRBD2. Germline assignment: CDR1 SGHTA and CDR2 FQGNSA. With 3 bases clipped from V and 4 bases from J, the junction kept 5 bases outside the gene matches. The CDR3 totals 14 residues. DNA for the CDR3: TGTGCCAGCAGCTTCCAGCGGGAGATGTACGAGCAGTACTTC. Its translation is CASSFQREMYEQYF.